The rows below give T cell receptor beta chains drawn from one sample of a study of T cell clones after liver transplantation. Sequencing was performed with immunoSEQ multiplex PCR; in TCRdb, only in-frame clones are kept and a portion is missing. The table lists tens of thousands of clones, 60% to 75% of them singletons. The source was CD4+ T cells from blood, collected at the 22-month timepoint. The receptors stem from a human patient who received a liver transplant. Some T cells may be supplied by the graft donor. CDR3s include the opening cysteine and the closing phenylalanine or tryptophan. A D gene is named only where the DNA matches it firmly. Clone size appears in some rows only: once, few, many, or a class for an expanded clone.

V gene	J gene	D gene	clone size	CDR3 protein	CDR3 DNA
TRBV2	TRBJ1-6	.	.	CASTWGRANSPLHF	TGTGCCAGCACTTGGGGCAGGGCCAATTCACCCCTCCACTTT
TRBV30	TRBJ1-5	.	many	CAWSVKGNQPQHF	TGTGCCTGGAGTGTAAAGGGGAATCAGCCCCAGCATTTT
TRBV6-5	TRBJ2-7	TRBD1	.	CASSRRQGEGYEQYF	TGTGCCAGCAGCCGCCGACAGGGGGAAGGCTACGAGCAGTACTTC
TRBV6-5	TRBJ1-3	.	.	CASRAQGPGGNTIYF	TGTGCCAGCAGAGCACAGGGACCGGGCGGAAACACCATATATTTT
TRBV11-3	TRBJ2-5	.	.	CASSFQGEETQYF	TGTGCCAGCAGCTTCCAGGGCGAGGAGACCCAGTACTTC
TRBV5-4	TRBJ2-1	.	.	CASSGIVGSSYNEQFF	TGTGCCAGCAGCGGAATAGTGGGTAGCTCCTACAATGAGCAGTTCTTC
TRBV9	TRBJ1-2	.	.	CASSVRRDYGYTF	TGTGCCAGCAGCGTACGGAGGGACTATGGCTACACCTTC
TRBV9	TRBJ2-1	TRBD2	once	CASSVVASGGYIEQFF	TGTGCCAGCAGCGTAGTTGCTAGCGGGGGGTACATTGAGCAGTTCTTC
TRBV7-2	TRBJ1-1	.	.	CASSLSLNTEAFF	TGTGCCAGCAGCTTATCACTGAACACTGAAGCTTTCTTT
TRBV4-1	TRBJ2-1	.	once	CASNQLRGRSEQFF	TGCGCCAGCAACCAATTAAGAGGGAGATCTGAGCAGTTCTTC
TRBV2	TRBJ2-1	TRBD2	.	CASSEVGGSYNEQFF	TGTGCCAGCAGTGAGGTCGGGGGGTCCTACAATGAGCAGTTCTTC
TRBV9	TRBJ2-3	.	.	CASSVGIGVDTQYF	TGTGCCAGCAGCGTAGGTATCGGGGTGGATACGCAGTATTTT
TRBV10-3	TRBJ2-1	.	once	CAISDDTRSYNEQFF	TGTGCCATCAGTGATGACACCCGCTCCTACAATGAGCAGTTCTTC
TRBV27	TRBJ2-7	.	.	CASSLGGNRDEQYF	TGTGCCAGCAGTTTAGGAGGGAACAGGGACGAGCAGTACTTC
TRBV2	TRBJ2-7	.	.	CASRGGQEQYF	TGTGCCAGCAGGGGGGGCCAGGAGCAGTACTTC
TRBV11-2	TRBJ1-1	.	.	CASSSPRGANTEAFF	TGTGCCAGCAGCTCCCCCAGGGGAGCGAACACTGAAGCTTTCTTT
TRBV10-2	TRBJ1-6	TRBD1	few	CASSETIGQGNNSPLHF	TGCGCCAGCAGTGAGACTATCGGACAGGGGAATAATTCACCCCTCCACTTT
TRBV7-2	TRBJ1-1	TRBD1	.	CASSQEVPAGGNTEAFF	TGTGCCAGCAGCCAAGAAGTCCCCGCAGGGGGAAACACTGAAGCTTTCTTT
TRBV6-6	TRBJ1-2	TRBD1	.	CASSYSGQNYGYTF	TGTGCCAGCAGTTACTCGGGACAGAACTATGGCTACACCTTC
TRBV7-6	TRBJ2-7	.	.	CASSLDPSSYEQYF	TGTGCCAGCAGCTTAGATCCCAGCTCCTACGAGCAGTACTTC
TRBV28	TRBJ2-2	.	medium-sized	CASSTIGTAGELFF	TGTGCCAGCAGCACCATCGGGACGGCGGGGGAGCTGTTTTTT
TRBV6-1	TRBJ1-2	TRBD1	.	CASSEVGDRGRPNYGYTF	TGTGCCAGCAGTGAAGTGGGGGACAGGGGGCGTCCTAACTATGGCTACACCTTC
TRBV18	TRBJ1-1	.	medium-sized	CASSTENEAFF	TGTGCCAGCTCAACAGAGAATGAAGCTTTCTTT
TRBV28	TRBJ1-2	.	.	CASSFGADALGYTF	TGTGCCAGCAGTTTCGGGGCGGATGCTCTGGGCTACACCTTC
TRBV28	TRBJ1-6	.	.	CASSPVRVRSYNSPLHF	TGTGCCAGCAGTCCTGTCAGGGTCCGGTCCTATAATTCACCCCTCCACTTT
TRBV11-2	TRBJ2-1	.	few	CASSLARDEQFF	TGTGCCAGCAGCTTAGCCAGGGATGAGCAGTTCTTC
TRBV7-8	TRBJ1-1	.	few	CASSLLTGLNTEAFF	TGTGCCAGCAGCTTATTAACAGGCCTGAACACTGAAGCTTTCTTT
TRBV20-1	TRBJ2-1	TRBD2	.	CSARGGLGQFF	TGCAGTGCTAGAGGGGGACTAGGACAGTTCTTC
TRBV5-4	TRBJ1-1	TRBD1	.	CASSPGTGTTEAFF	TGTGCCAGCAGCCCCGGGACAGGGACCACTGAAGCTTTCTTT
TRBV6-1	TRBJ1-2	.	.	CASSVGRVTNYGYTF	TGTGCCAGCAGTGTTGGTCGGGTTACTAACTATGGCTACACCTTC
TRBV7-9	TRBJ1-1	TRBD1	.	CASSARRGTEAFF	TGTGCCAGCAGCGCCCGCAGGGGGACTGAAGCTTTCTTT
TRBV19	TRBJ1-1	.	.	CATRGAQRNTEAFF	TGTGCCACTCGGGGGGCTCAAAGGAACACTGAAGCTTTCTTT
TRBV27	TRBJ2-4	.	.	CASSPPTGGGIQYF	TGTGCCAGCAGTCCACCGACAGGCGGCGGCATTCAGTACTTC
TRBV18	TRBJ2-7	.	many	CASSPRGPDEQYF	TGTGCCAGCTCACCACGGGGTCCAGACGAGCAGTACTTC
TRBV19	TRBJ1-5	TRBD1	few	CASSALQGDQPQHF	TGTGCCAGTAGTGCCCTACAGGGGGATCAGCCCCAGCATTTT
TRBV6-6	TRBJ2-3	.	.	CASSHIDTQYF	TGTGCCAGCAGTCACATAGATACGCAGTATTTT
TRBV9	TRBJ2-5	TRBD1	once	CASSGQGAQETQYF	TGTGCCAGCAGCGGACAGGGGGCCCAAGAGACCCAGTACTTC
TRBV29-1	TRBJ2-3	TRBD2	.	CSVEGWRGGPSTDTQYF	TGCAGCGTTGAAGGTTGGCGGGGGGGCCCCAGCACAGATACGCAGTATTTT
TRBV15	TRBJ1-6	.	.	CATSSRTDSPLHF	TGTGCCACCAGCTCTAGGACAGACTCACCCCTCCACTTT
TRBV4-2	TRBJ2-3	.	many	CASRSGTSTDTQYF	TGTGCCAGCAGATCCGGGACTAGCACAGATACGCAGTATTTT
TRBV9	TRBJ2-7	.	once	CASSVSTMSSYEQYF	TGTGCCAGCAGCGTGTCGACGATGAGCTCCTACGAGCAGTACTTC
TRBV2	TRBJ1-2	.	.	CASSEAGGVDYGYTF	TGTGCCAGCAGTGAAGCAGGAGGGGTTGATTATGGCTACACCTTC
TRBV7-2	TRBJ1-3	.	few	CASSLVRGSGNTIYF	TGTGCCAGCAGCTTAGTACGGGGCTCTGGAAACACCATATATTTT
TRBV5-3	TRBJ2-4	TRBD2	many	CARSWKRGDIQYF	TGTGCCAGAAGCTGGAAGCGGGGAGACATTCAGTACTTC
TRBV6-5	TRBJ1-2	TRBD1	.	CASRKQGAGGYTF	TGTGCCAGCAGAAAACAGGGGGCGGGTGGCTACACCTTC
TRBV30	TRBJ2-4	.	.	CAWSDTTGTPARYF	TGTGCCTGGAGCGACACGACAGGGACTCCCGCAAGGTACTTC
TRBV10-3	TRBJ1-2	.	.	CAISEGEWGYTF	TGTGCCATCAGTGAGGGGGAATGGGGCTACACCTTC
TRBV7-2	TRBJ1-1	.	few	CASSLNGPAGTEAFF	TGTGCCAGCAGCTTGAACGGGCCTGCGGGCACTGAAGCTTTCTTT